These 31 T cell receptor beta chains came from one sample sequenced in a study of monozygotic twins with inflammatory bowel disease. With the 5' RACE reads reprocessed, TCRdb shows one record per CDR3 protein and no DNA. The table lists 300,000 to 400,000 distinct CDR3 sequences, with 2% to 3% in the top ten. The sequencing input was blood. The receptors originated from a human donor with ulcerative colitis or Crohn's disease, or a healthy co-twin of an affected twin (not recorded which).

The genes are TRBV6-5 and TRBJ1-5; TCRdb gives TRBD1 as the D gene, but with no DNA this cannot be confirmed. Germline loops: CDR1 MNHEY, CDR2 SVGAGI. The CDR3 totals 15 residues. The CDR3 loop is CASSYAGGGNQPQHF.

CDR3 sequence reads: CASSLFPGQGKSEAFF. The chain couples TRBV18 to TRBJ1-1; there is no DNA to check the TCRdb D call of TRBD1. CDR3 length equals 16 residues. CDR1 is KGHSH and CDR2 is LQKENI in the germline V gene.

The genes are TRBV5-1 and TRBJ2-7. The CDR3 consists of 14 residues. Germline lookup yields CDR1 SGHRS and CDR2 YFSETQ. The CDR3 spells CASSLAGSGYEQYF. The full variable domain, rest sourced from reference TRBV5-1 and TRBJ2-7, is KAGVTQTPRYLIKTRGQQVTLSCSPISGHRSVSWYQQTPGQGLQFLFEYFSETQRNKGNFPGRFSGRQFSNSRSEMNVSTLELGDSALYLCASSLAGSGYEQYFGPGTRLTVT.

The chain is built from TRBV29-1 and TRBJ2-7. The CDR3 extends over 13 amino acids. Germline V gene data show CDR1 as SQVTM and CDR2 as ANQGSEA. CDR3 protein: CSVGNFRTYEQYF.

This sequence joins TRBV7-9 and TRBJ2-3; TCRdb's D call of TRBD1 is untestable without DNA. The CDR3 length is 14 residues. Per the germline V gene, CDR1 is SEHNR and CDR2 is FQNEAQ (reference sequence). The CDR3 sequence: CASSSDRAPDTQYF.

The V call is TRBV15, the J call TRBJ2-7; the D gene TCRdb calls, TRBD2, cannot be checked with no DNA. CDR3 size: 13 residues. Germline loops: CDR1 LNHNV, CDR2 YYDKDF (reference sequence). The CDR3 here is CATSVGRAWEQYF.

The V gene is TRBV15, the J gene TRBJ2-5; TCRdb selects TRBD2, and the lack of DNA leaves this call unchecked. The CDR3 runs 16 residues. Germline values: CDR1 LNHNV, CDR2 YYDKDF (reference sequence). CDR3 sequence: CATSRASSSLQETQYF.

The rearrangement uses TRBV24-1 and TRBJ2-5. Germline V gene data show CDR1 as KGHDR and CDR2 as SFDVKD. The CDR3 extends over 15 amino acids. The CDR3 is CATSDFPNQQETQYF.

The rearrangement links TRBV7-3 to TRBJ2-7; TCRdb names TRBD1, which stays unverified in the absence of DNA. The CDR3 is 15 amino acids. Per germline, CDR1 SGHTA and CDR2 FQGTGA. This CDR3 reads CASSLQGQLSYEQYF.

The CDR3 is CASSQGVGISNQPQHF. The rearrangement links TRBV4-1 to TRBJ1-5. Germline loops: CDR1 MGHRA, CDR2 YSYEKL. The CDR3 spans 16 residues.

The chain has TRBV20-1 and TRBJ2-7; the D call of TRBD1 rests on TCRdb alone, since no DNA is present to check it. The CDR3 has 14 amino acids. Looked up from germline, CDR1 is DFQATT and CDR2 is SNEGSKA (reference sequence). The CDR3 reads CSALRTGTTYEQYF.

The chain has TRBV6-5 and TRBJ1-6. Germline-derived CDR1 and CDR2 are MNHEY and SVGAGI. The CDR3 totals 14 residues. The CDR3 sequence is CASSYEADDSPLHF.

The chain combines TRBV20-1 with TRBJ2-5; the TRBD2 assignment by TCRdb is unverifiable without DNA. The germline gives CDR1 DFQATT, CDR2 SNEGSKA (reference sequence). The CDR3 is 15 residues long. Here the CDR3 reads CSARDRLVGVETQYF.

The chain recombines TRBV14 with TRBJ2-1; TCRdb gives TRBD1 as the D gene, but with no DNA this cannot be confirmed. CDR3 length: 16 residues. Germline lookup yields CDR1 SGHDN and CDR2 FVKESK. CDR3 sequence reads: CASSQDRGNFYNEQFF.

The chain employs TRBV4-3 and TRBJ2-3; TCRdb outputs TRBD1, but without DNA this stays unchecked. Germline CDR1 reads LGHNA; CDR2 reads YSLEER. The CDR3 sequence is 17 residues long. The CDR3 spells CASSQDRGQTYTDTQYF.

The genes are TRBV2 and TRBJ1-5. The CDR3 length is 15 residues. The germline gives CDR1 SNHLY, CDR2 FYNNEI. This CDR3 reads CASAPRRDSNQPQHF.

The CDR3 region is CASSKRTGLRKNIQYF. V and J are TRBV7-2 and TRBJ2-4; the D call of TRBD1 rests on TCRdb alone, since no DNA is present to check it. This CDR3 comprises 16 residues. Germline V gene sequence: CDR1 SGHTA, CDR2 FQGNSA.

This chain uses TRBV20-1 with TRBJ2-3; TCRdb designates TRBD2, a call that cannot be tested without DNA. The CDR3 runs to 14 residues. From germline, CDR1 is DFQATT and CDR2 SNEGSKA (reference sequence). The CDR3 here is CSAMGLAATDTQYF.

This chain connects TRBV7-9 to TRBJ1-1. Germline-derived CDR1 and CDR2 are SEHNR and FQNEAQ (reference sequence). This CDR3 contains 13 residues. CDR3 amino acids: CASSSQSHTEAFF.

The chain couples TRBV29-1 to TRBJ2-1; TCRdb selects TRBD1, and the lack of DNA leaves this call unchecked. There are 13 residues in the CDR3. CDR1 SQVTM and CDR2 ANQGSEA come from the germline V gene. CDR3 protein: CSVYRDRVNEQFF.

V usage is TRBV7-9 and J usage is TRBJ2-4; TCRdb returns TRBD1, unconfirmable since there is no DNA. CDR1 and CDR2 (germline): SEHNR, FQNEAQ (reference sequence). CDR3 size: 16 residues. The CDR3 here is CASSFLMGPAKNIQYF.

The CDR3 spells CASNLPGANVLTF. The rearrangement joins TRBV12-3 or TRBV12-4 to TRBJ2-6; TCRdb selects TRBD2, and the lack of DNA leaves this call unchecked. The CDR3 runs 13 residues.

This chain uses TRBV5-1 with TRBJ2-2; the TCRdb call, TRBD1, lacks DNA for checking. The length of the CDR3 is 18 residues. CDR1 and CDR2 from the germline V gene are SGHRS and YFSETQ. CDR3 protein: CASSQASSGQLFAGELFF.

This rearrangement joins TRBV20-1 to TRBJ2-1; the TRBD1 assignment by TCRdb is unverifiable without DNA. CDR1 is DFQATT, CDR2 SNEGSKA, per germline (reference sequence). The CDR3 sequence is 14 residues long. The CDR3 here is CSAHRGQGYNEQFF.

The V call is TRBV5-1, the J call TRBJ1-4; TCRdb's D call, TRBD1, is unchecked because there is no DNA. This CDR3 has 14 residues. Germline lookup yields CDR1 SGHRS and CDR2 YFSETQ. CDR3 amino acids: CASSLQGLNEKLFF.

V is TRBV7-8 and J is TRBJ2-4; TCRdb outputs TRBD1, but without DNA this stays unchecked. CDR1 SGHVS and CDR2 FQNEAQ come from the germline V gene. CDR3 length equals 15 residues. The CDR3 sequence: CASSLGRDRGNIQYF.

The chain carries TRBV20-1 and TRBJ2-7; the TCRdb D gene call, TRBD2, has no DNA to confirm it. This CDR3 has 14 residues. CDR1 is DFQATT, CDR2 SNEGSKA, per germline (reference sequence). CDR3 protein: CSAGMKGPAREQYF.

This chain links TRBV12-3 or TRBV12-4 with TRBJ2-5. This CDR3 comprises 14 residues. This chain's CDR3 is CASSLRNRAKTQYF.

This chain connects TRBV6-5 to TRBJ1-1; there is no DNA to check the TCRdb D call of TRBD1. The germline V gene encodes CDR1 MNHEY and CDR2 SVGAGI. The CDR3 runs 15 residues. This CDR3 reads CASSYSRGLETEAFF.

The chain couples TRBV11-2 to TRBJ2-7; the TCRdb call, TRBD1, lacks DNA for checking. CDR3 size: 18 residues. Germline V gene lookup returns CDR1 SGHAT and CDR2 FQNNGV. The CDR3 loop is CASSFRAWALGLSYEQYF.

The chain recombines TRBV7-2 with TRBJ2-7; TCRdb's D call, TRBD2, is unchecked because there is no DNA. The CDR3 runs to 15 residues. Germline V lookup: CDR1 SGHTA, CDR2 FQGNSA. The CDR3 here is CASSHLAGGPYEQYF.